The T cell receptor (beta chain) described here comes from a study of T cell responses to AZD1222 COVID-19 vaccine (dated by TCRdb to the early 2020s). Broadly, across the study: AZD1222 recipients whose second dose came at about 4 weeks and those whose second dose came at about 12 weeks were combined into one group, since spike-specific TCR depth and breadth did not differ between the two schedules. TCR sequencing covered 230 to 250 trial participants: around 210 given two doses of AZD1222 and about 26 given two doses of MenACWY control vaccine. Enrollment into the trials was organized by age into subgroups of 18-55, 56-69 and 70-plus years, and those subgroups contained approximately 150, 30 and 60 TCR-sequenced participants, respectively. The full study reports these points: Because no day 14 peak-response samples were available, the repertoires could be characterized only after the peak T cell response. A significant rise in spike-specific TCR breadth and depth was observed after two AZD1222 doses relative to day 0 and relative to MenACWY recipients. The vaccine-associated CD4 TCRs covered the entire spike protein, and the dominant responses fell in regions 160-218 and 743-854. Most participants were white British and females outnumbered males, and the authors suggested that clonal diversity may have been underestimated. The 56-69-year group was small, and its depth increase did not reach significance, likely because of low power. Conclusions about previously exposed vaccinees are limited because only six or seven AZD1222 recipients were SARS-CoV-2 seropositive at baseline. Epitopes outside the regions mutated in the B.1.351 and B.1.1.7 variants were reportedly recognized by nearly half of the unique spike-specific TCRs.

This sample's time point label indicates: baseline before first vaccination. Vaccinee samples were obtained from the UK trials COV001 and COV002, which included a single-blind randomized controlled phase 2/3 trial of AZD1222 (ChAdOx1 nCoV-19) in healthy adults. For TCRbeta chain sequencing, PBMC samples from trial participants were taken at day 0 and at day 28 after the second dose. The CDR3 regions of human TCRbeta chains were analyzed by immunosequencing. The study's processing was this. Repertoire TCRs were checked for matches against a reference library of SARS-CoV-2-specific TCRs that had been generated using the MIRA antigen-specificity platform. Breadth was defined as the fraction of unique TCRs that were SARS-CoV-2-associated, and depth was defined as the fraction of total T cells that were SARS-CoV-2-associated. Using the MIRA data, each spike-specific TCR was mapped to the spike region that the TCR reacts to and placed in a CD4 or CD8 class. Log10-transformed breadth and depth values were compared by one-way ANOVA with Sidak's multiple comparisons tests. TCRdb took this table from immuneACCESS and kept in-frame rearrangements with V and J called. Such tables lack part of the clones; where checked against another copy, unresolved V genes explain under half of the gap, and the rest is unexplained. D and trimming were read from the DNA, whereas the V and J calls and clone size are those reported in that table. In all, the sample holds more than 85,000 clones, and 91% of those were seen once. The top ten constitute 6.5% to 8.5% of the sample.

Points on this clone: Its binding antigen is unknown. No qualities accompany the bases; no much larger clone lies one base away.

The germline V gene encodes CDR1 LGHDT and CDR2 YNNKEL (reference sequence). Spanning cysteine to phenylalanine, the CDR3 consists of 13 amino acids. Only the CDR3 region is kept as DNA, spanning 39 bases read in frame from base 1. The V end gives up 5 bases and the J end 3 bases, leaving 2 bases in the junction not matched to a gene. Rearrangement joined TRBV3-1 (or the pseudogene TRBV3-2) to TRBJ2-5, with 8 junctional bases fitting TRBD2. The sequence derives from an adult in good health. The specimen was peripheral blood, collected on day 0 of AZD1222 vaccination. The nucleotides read TGTGCCAGCAGCTTTAGCGGGGAAGAGACCCAGTACTTC. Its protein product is CASSFSGEETQYF.